The subject of this entry is one T cell receptor (beta chain). Antigen: not known. Generated by immunoSEQ multiplex PCR, the TCRdb table keeps only in-frame clones and is missing some. The repertoire holds about 110,000 clones, with approximately 94% as singletons. These data are taken from a study of graft-versus-host responses after intestinal transplantation. Study in general: Each transplant was multivisceral, liver-intestinal, or isolated intestinal. Findings of the study overall: After transplant, early declines in HvG clones were associated with peak levels of circulating GvH clones.

The receptor was derived from a human donor who was the organ donor for an intestinal transplant. Here the sequenced sample was unstimulated CD4+ T cells sorted from spleen or lymph node cells, taken before transplant.

CDR3 sequence reads: CASSIGGLGDTQYF. As DNA, the CDR3 is TGTGCCAGTAGTATAGGGGGACTTGGGGATACGCAGTATTTT. This sequence joins TRBV19 and TRBJ2-3; possible D gene TRBD2, 6 bases. The V gene's germline CDR1 is LNHDA and CDR2 SQIVND (reference sequence). The ends were cut back, 1 base at V and 6 bases at J, with 11 bases in the middle. The CDR3 runs 14 residues. Combining the CDR3 with reference TRBV19 and TRBJ2-3 gives the whole variable domain DGGITQSPKYLFRKEGQNVTLSCEQNLNHDAMYWYRQDPGQGLRLIYYSQIVNDFQKGDIAEGYSVSREKKESFPLTVTSAQKNPTAFYLCASSIGGLGDTQYFGPGTRLTVL.